The entry below gives a single T cell receptor (beta chain) sequence along with its context. This specimen comes from a study of blood T cell repertoires in COVID-19. Study details: Sites in the United States, Italy and Spain provided acute and convalescent COVID-19 samples. The cDNA or gDNA used as material had been derived from T cells, B-cell-depleted T cells, or PBMCs.

From germline, CDR1 is SGHRS and CDR2 YFSETQ. The CDR3 runs to 19 residues. J lost 2 bases, V lost 3 bases, and 15 bases had no gene match. As originally analysed: How many nucleated cells were present was estimated from reference gene primer amplification. Only in-frame clones appear in the TCRdb table, and some are missing; sequencing was by immunoSEQ multiplex PCR. D and trimming come from the DNA, and the V and J calls and clone size come from that table. The sample contains about 190,000 clones, nearly 90% of which appear only once. The source of this sequence is a man aged 45-65 years with acute or convalescent COVID-19. The chain combines TRBV5-1 with TRBJ2-7; TRBD1 matches at 12 bases. Material for sequencing was peripheral blood. The CDR3 is CASSWGPGQGAKEAYEQYF. The CDR3 DNA is TGCGCCAGCAGCTGGGGGCCGGGACAGGGGGCTAAGGAAGCCTACGAGCAGTACTTC.